Listed below are T cell receptor beta chains from one sample, sequenced in a study of vaccination and CD4 T cells after COVID-19. TCRdb recomputed calls from the PCR reads with MiXCR, one row per CDR3 protein. Of over 11,000 distinct CDR3 sequences detected, approximately 60% appear once; the ten largest clones hold around 15%. Their specific antigens are unknown. Input material: CD4+ T cells from blood, cultured in vitro. The origin of the receptors is a human donor who had recovered from COVID-19. Each CDR3 is given with its conserved first and last residue. Each record gives: J gene, D gene, clone size, V gene, CDR3 protein, CDR3 DNA. D genes are given only for firm matches. Clone size is shown for a subset of rows, as once, few, many or a class of expanded clone.

TRBJ1-5 | - | - | TRBV20-1 | CSARGNRGTNQPQHF | TGCAGTGCTAGGGGGAACCGTGGGACTAATCAGCCCCAGCATTTT
TRBJ2-5 | TRBD1 | once | TRBV12-3/TRBV12-4 | CASSRQGLETQYF | TGTGCCAGCAGTCGACAGGGATTGGAGACCCAGTACTTC
TRBJ1-1 | - | - | TRBV21-1 | CASSKRAGVETEAFF | TGTGCCAGCAGCAAACGCGCAGGGGTTGAGACTGAAGCTTTCTTT
TRBJ2-1 | - | - | TRBV5-4 | CASSLVRSASDEQFF | TGTGCCAGCAGCTTAGTAAGGTCGGCTTCCGATGAGCAGTTCTTC
TRBJ2-6 | TRBD1 | - | TRBV18 | CASSSQGVAGANVLTF | TGTGCCAGCTCATCACAGGGGGTCGCTGGGGCCAACGTCCTGACTTTC
TRBJ1-1 | TRBD1 | - | TRBV19 | CASSLGQGAEAFF | TGTGCCAGTAGTCTAGGACAGGGCGCTGAAGCTTTCTTT
TRBJ2-3 | - | - | TRBV7-3 | CASRADSTDTQYF | TGTGCCAGCCGGGCAGATAGCACAGATACGCAGTATTTT
TRBJ1-5 | - | - | TRBV7-8 | CASSLDGNQPQHF | TGTGCCAGCAGCTTAGACGGCAATCAGCCCCAGCATTTT
TRBJ2-3 | - | - | TRBV7-9 | CASSNLAGAGPTDTQYF | TGTGCCAGCAGCAACCTGGCCGGGGCGGGCCCCACAGATACGCAGTATTTT
TRBJ2-7 | TRBD2 | - | TRBV7-6 | CASSPLPGLAGEQYF | TGTGCCAGCAGCCCCCTTCCGGGACTAGCGGGCGAGCAGTACTTC
TRBJ1-2 | TRBD1 | - | TRBV20-1 | CSARALTGTGNYGYTF | TGCAGTGCTAGAGCCTTGACCGGGACAGGGAACTATGGCTACACCTTC
TRBJ2-3 | - | - | TRBV7-9 | CASAKGSTDTQYF | TGTGCCAGCGCCAAAGGGAGCACAGATACGCAGTATTTT
TRBJ2-5 | TRBD2 | few | TRBV20-1 | CSARLEGSGRRAQETQYF | TGCAGTGCTAGGTTGGAAGGCAGCGGGAGAAGGGCCCAAGAGACCCAGTACTTC
TRBJ2-3 | - | - | TRBV28 | CASGRRGRRDTQYF | TGTGCCAGCGGCAGGAGGGGGCGGAGAGATACGCAGTATTTT
TRBJ2-7 | - | - | TRBV7-8 | CASSLRIRGFYEQYF | TGTGCCAGCAGCTTACGTATAAGGGGGTTCTACGAGCAGTACTTC
TRBJ1-2 | - | - | TRBV28 | CASTEGGDGYTF | TGTGCCAGTACTGAGGGAGGCGATGGCTACACCTTC
TRBJ2-7 | TRBD1 | - | TRBV6-5 | CASSYSRDRNYEQYF | TGTGCCAGCAGTTACTCCCGGGACAGAAACTACGAGCAGTACTTC
TRBJ2-6 | - | - | TRBV30 | CAWNPGANVLTF | TGTGCCTGGAATCCTGGGGCCAACGTCCTGACTTTC
TRBJ1-4 | - | - | TRBV7-9 | CASSQQATNEKLFF | TGTGCCAGCAGCCAGCAAGCAACTAATGAAAAACTGTTTTTT
TRBJ2-1 | TRBD1 | few | TRBV2 | CASSRGQGSYNEQFF | TGTGCCAGCAGTAGGGGACAGGGCTCCTACAATGAGCAGTTCTTC
TRBJ1-6 | - | - | TRBV30 | CAWSPRSPSPLHF | TGTGCCTGGAGTCCCCGGAGTCCGTCACCCCTCCACTTT
TRBJ1-6 | - | few | TRBV5-1 | CASSPDGQGNSPLHF | TGCGCCAGCAGCCCTGATGGGCAGGGAAATTCACCCCTCCACTTT
TRBJ2-1 | TRBD2 | - | TRBV15 | CATSRVSGSFFVGNEQFF | TGTGCCACCAGCAGAGTTAGCGGGAGTTTTTTTGTCGGCAATGAGCAGTTCTTC
TRBJ1-2 | - | - | TRBV7-9 | CASSLVGRTGSGYTF | TGTGCCAGCAGCTTAGTAGGGAGGACTGGAAGTGGCTACACCTTC
TRBJ1-4 | - | once | TRBV15 | CATSRLSGVTNEKLFF | TGTGCCACCAGCAGACTTAGTGGCGTTACTAATGAAAAACTGTTTTTT
TRBJ1-2 | TRBD1 | - | TRBV27 | CASSSSMPGGGYTF | TGTGCCAGCAGTTCATCAATGCCAGGGGGGGGCTACACCTTC
TRBJ1-1 | - | once | TRBV28 | CATRSDSYSLNTEAFF | TGTGCCACCAGGTCCGACAGTTACTCTCTGAACACTGAAGCTTTCTTT
TRBJ1-5 | - | few | TRBV2 | CASSAEGTQPQHF | TGTGCCAGCAGTGCCGAGGGGACCCAGCCCCAGCATTTT
TRBJ1-2 | - | - | TRBV15 | CATSRVLAGDYGYTF | TGTGCCACCAGCAGGGTCCTGGCGGGCGACTATGGCTACACCTTC
TRBJ2-2 | - | - | TRBV20-1 | CSAPHEGASDTGELFF | TGCAGTGCCCCCCACGAAGGGGCCTCGGACACCGGGGAGCTGTTTTTT
TRBJ2-3 | TRBD2 | - | TRBV20-1 | CSEVGAGTDTQYF | TGCAGTGAGGTGGGAGCGGGAACAGATACGCAGTATTTT
TRBJ2-3 | - | - | TRBV6-4 | CASSDSISGTDTQYF | TGTGCCAGCAGTGACTCGATTAGCGGCACAGATACGCAGTATTTT
TRBJ1-1 | - | few | TRBV6-1 | CASSNPASTEAFF | TGTGCCAGCAGTAACCCTGCATCCACTGAAGCTTTCTTT
TRBJ1-1 | - | - | TRBV12-3/TRBV12-4 | CASRQSAGRNTEAFF | TGTGCCAGCAGACAGTCCGCGGGGAGGAACACTGAAGCTTTCTTT
TRBJ1-5 | - | few | TRBV20-1 | CSAQFSGDQPQHF | TGCAGTGCTCAGTTCTCCGGGGATCAGCCCCAGCATTTT
TRBJ2-3 | TRBD2 | - | TRBV25-1 | CASSEYGTSAPDTQYF | TGTGCCAGCAGTGAATACGGGACTAGCGCCCCAGATACGCAGTATTTT
TRBJ2-2 | - | - | TRBV6-1 | CASTRTANTGELFF | TGTGCCAGCACACGGACCGCGAACACCGGGGAGCTGTTTTTT
TRBJ2-1 | TRBD1 | - | TRBV5-4 | CASSVQGWNEQFF | TGTGCCAGCAGCGTACAGGGGTGGAATGAGCAGTTCTTC
TRBJ2-7 | - | - | TRBV6-1 | CASSEVLTYEQYF | TGTGCCAGCAGTGAAGTGCTCACCTACGAGCAGTACTTC
TRBJ2-7 | TRBD1 | few | TRBV20-1 | CSVPGGTGDASEQYF | TGCAGTGTCCCCGGGGGGACAGGGGATGCCAGCGAGCAGTACTTC
TRBJ1-1 | - | - | TRBV28 | CACLLRDYTEAFF | TGTGCCTGCCTTCTCAGGGATTACACTGAAGCTTTCTTT
TRBJ1-2 | - | - | TRBV28 | CASSESSGFPSGYTF | TGTGCCAGCAGTGAATCCTCAGGGTTCCCATCTGGCTACACCTTC
TRBJ2-3 | TRBD2 | - | TRBV29-1 | CSEPPGLAPIARTDTQYF | TGCAGCGAACCGCCGGGACTAGCTCCCATCGCGCGCACAGATACGCAGTATTTT
TRBJ2-3 | - | - | TRBV5-1 | CASSLTGPDTQYF | TGCGCCAGCAGCTTGACAGGACCCGATACGCAGTATTTT
TRBJ2-5 | - | few | TRBV15 | CATSSRAQETQYF | TGTGCCACCAGCAGCAGGGCACAAGAGACCCAGTACTTC
TRBJ2-2 | - | - | TRBV19 | CASSGQGGNTGELFF | TGTGCCAGTAGTGGGCAAGGGGGAAACACCGGGGAGCTGTTTTTT
TRBJ2-7 | TRBD1 | - | TRBV27 | CASSWVGTGSYEQYF | TGTGCCAGCAGCTGGGTGGGGACAGGGTCCTACGAGCAGTACTTC
TRBJ1-5 | - | - | TRBV18 | CASSPPGQNHQPQHF | TGTGCCAGCTCACCACCTGGACAGAATCATCAGCCCCAGCATTTT
TRBJ1-6 | - | few | TRBV20-1 | CSASFVQDNSPLHF | TGCAGTGCTAGCTTTGTCCAGGATAATTCACCCCTCCACTTT
TRBJ1-6 | - | few | TRBV2 | CASSATVTLTPLHF | TGTGCCAGCAGTGCGACAGTCACTTTGACACCCCTCCACTTT
TRBJ1-2 | - | - | TRBV6-5 | CASSYSPGVGYTF | TGTGCCAGCAGTTACTCTCCCGGGGTTGGCTACACCTTC
TRBJ1-2 | - | - | TRBV20-1 | CSAPRTTNYGYTF | TGCAGTGCTCCGCGGACAACCAACTATGGCTACACCTTC
TRBJ2-7 | - | few | TRBV7-2 | CASSLALGPHYEQYF | TGTGCCAGCAGCTTAGCGCTAGGACCCCACTACGAGCAGTACTTC
TRBJ2-5 | TRBD1 | - | TRBV28 | CASSLSWDRVWETQYF | TGTGCCAGCAGTTTATCTTGGGACAGGGTCTGGGAGACCCAGTACTTC
TRBJ2-7 | TRBD2 | - | TRBV6-1 | CASSRRLAGVENEQYF | TGTGCCAGCAGTCGGAGGCTAGCGGGAGTAGAGAACGAGCAGTACTTC
TRBJ2-7 | - | - | TRBV20-1 | CSASLSGEQYF | TGCAGTGCGAGTCTTTCAGGGGAGCAGTACTTC
TRBJ1-2 | TRBD1 | - | TRBV28 | CASSSGTGRTYGYTF | TGTGCCAGCAGCTCAGGGACAGGGAGAACATATGGCTACACCTTC
TRBJ2-4 | - | - | TRBV20-1 | CSARDLTGLAKNIQYF | TGCAGTGCTAGAGATCTGACAGGACTAGCCAAAAACATTCAGTACTTC
TRBJ1-3 | - | - | TRBV2 | CASQGTGNTIYF | TGTGCCAGCCAGGGAACTGGAAACACCATATATTTT